What follows are 28 T cell receptor beta chains derived from one specimen sequenced in a study of identical twins (dated by TCRdb to 2016 to 2017). Libraries were prepared through 5' RACE. Sequencing was carried out with an Illumina HiSeq 2000. TCRdb reanalyzed the raw reads on its own, using fastp at Q25 for trimming and MiXCR for clone calling, and kept in-frame beta chains. All rows with the same CDR3 protein become a single entry with the most common DNA and genes. The sample contains 450,000 to 650,000 distinct CDR3 sequences, approximately 10% of them found a single time. Clones ranked in the top ten supply 2.5% to 3.5% of the sample. This sample was also put to use in a study of yellow fever vaccine responses in identical twins.

The sequenced sample was PBMCs. These receptors were taken from a woman younger than 35 in good health.

A few counts support this clonotype. The V call is TRBV28, the J call TRBJ2-7; D gene ambiguous. V lost 10 bases and J 1 base, leaving 14 bases between the germline ends. CDR3 length equals 13 residues. Germline CDR1 reads MDHEN; CDR2 reads SYDVKM. The CDR3 region has the DNA TGTGCCACCTCCCCGCGGCTTTCCTACGAGCAGTACTTC. It encodes CATSPRLSYEQYF.

J is TRBJ2-1 and V is TRBV6-2 or TRBV6-3; 9 nucleotides agree with TRBD2. CDR1 is MNHEY, CDR2 SVGEGT, per germline. J gave up 0 bases and V 0 bases, and 3 bases lay outside the gene matches. This CDR3 spans 17 amino acids. CDR3 nucleotide sequence: TGTGCCAGCAGTTACTCTACTAGCGGGTACTCCTACAATGAGCAGTTCTTC. Translating it yields CASSYSTSGYSYNEQFF.

This clonotype was counted only a few times. This sequence joins TRBV5-5 and TRBJ1-2; no definite D call. The V gene's germline CDR1 is SGHKS and CDR2 YYEKEE (reference sequence). V lost 6 bases and J 4 bases, leaving 16 bases between the germline ends. This CDR3 is 14 amino acids long. The DNA of the CDR3 is TGTGCCAGCAAGGGCAGGTCAAACGTCTATGGCTACACCTTC. Encoded protein: CASKGRSNVYGYTF.

There are a few counts of this clonotype. The rearrangement links TRBV5-1 to TRBJ2-7; no definite D call. Germline lookup yields CDR1 SGHRS and CDR2 YFSETQ. The CDR3 sequence is 15 residues long. Between the trimmed V and J ends, which lost 2 bases and 0 bases, there was a span of 12 bases. DNA of the CDR3: TGCGCCAGCAGCTTCTTTGGGTCAAGCTCCTACGAGCAGTACTTC. This codes for CASSFFGSSSYEQYF. Drawing the rest from reference TRBV5-1 and TRBJ2-7, the complete variable domain is KAGVTQTPRYLIKTRGQQVTLSCSPISGHRSVSWYQQTPGQGLQFLFEYFSETQRNKGNFPGRFSGRQFSNSRSEMNVSTLELGDSALYLCASSFFGSSSYEQYFGPGTRLTVT.

There are many counts of this clonotype. CDR3 bases: TGTGCCAGCAGACCCGGTTGGGGCAATCAGCCCCAGCATTTT. It translates to CASRPGWGNQPQHF. This rearrangement joins TRBV2 to TRBJ1-5; D gene ambiguous. The CDR3 has 14 amino acids. The germline V gene encodes CDR1 SNHLY and CDR2 FYNNEI. V gave up 6 bases and J gave up 2 bases, with 11 bases separating them.

This clonotype was observed a few times. V is TRBV6-4 and J is TRBJ2-2, with D unclear. CDR3 length equals 13 residues. Germline V CDR1 and CDR2: MRHNA, SNTAGT. Trimming stripped 6 bases from V and 6 bases from J, with 11 bases between. This CDR3 is CASSVVDAGELFF. CDR3 nucleotide sequence: TGTGCCAGCAGCGTCGTGGATGCCGGGGAGCTGTTTTTT.

This chain links TRBV10-2 with TRBJ2-2, with D possibly TRBD2 on 5 matching bases. The CDR3 consists of 15 residues. Germline V CDR1 and CDR2: WSHSY, SAAADI. Trimming cost V 4 bases and J 1 base, with 10 bases left between them. The CDR3, as DNA: TGCGCCAGCAGTGGAGGGAGCAAGAACACCGGGGAGCTGTTTTTT. It encodes CASSGGSKNTGELFF.

V usage is TRBV27 and J usage is TRBJ1-1; no firm D call. The V end lost 4 bases, the J end lost 7 bases, and 16 bases lay between the germline ends. The CDR3 is 14 amino acids. The germline V gene encodes CDR1 MNHEY and CDR2 SMNVEV (reference sequence). The CDR3 sequence: CASSYLGDSYEAFF. CDR3 in DNA: TGTGCCAGCAGTTATCTGGGAGACTCCTATGAAGCTTTCTTT.

In its sample, this clonotype was seen a few times. This sequence joins TRBV19 and TRBJ2-7, with D maybe TRBD1 (6 bases). V lost 6 bases and J 4 bases, leaving 13 bases between the germline ends. Germline V lookup: CDR1 LNHDA, CDR2 SQIVND (reference sequence). This CDR3 contains 13 residues. CDR3 protein: CASSVPGAYEQYF. The DNA of the CDR3 is TGTGCCAGTAGCGTGCCAGGGGCTTACGAGCAGTACTTC.

This clonotype has at least ten counts. The chain carries TRBV15 and TRBJ2-1; 7 nucleotides agree with TRBD2. Germline V gene lookup returns CDR1 LNHNV and CDR2 YYDKDF (reference sequence). Trimming at V came to 0 bases and at J to 9 bases, leaving 14 bases not matched to a gene. CDR3 size: 17 residues. DNA for the CDR3: TGTGCCACCAGCAGAGATTTGGCTAGCGGCCCTGTGGGTGAGCAGTTCTTC. It translates to CATSRDLASGPVGEQFF.

The J gene is TRBJ1-5, the V gene TRBV7-8, with D uncertain. The CDR3 length is 12 residues. The germline V gene encodes CDR1 SGHVS and CDR2 FQNEAQ. Trimming left V 4 bases short and J 7 bases short, with 8 bases between. CDR3 region: CASSSPPQPQHF. The CDR3 DNA reads as TGTGCCAGCAGCTCCCCCCCACAGCCCCAGCATTTT.

The J gene is TRBJ2-2, the V gene TRBV24-1; D is perhaps TRBD2 (6 bases). V lost 5 bases to trimming and J lost 0 bases, with 15 bases between them. The CDR3 is 17 residues long. Germline CDR1 reads KGHDR; CDR2 reads SFDVKD. The chain's CDR3 is CATSGEDTLANTGELFF. CDR3 nucleotides: TGTGCCACCAGTGGGGAGGATACACTCGCGAACACCGGGGAGCTGTTTTTT.

The V call is TRBV5-1, the J call TRBJ1-2, with 7 bases aligning to TRBD1. The germline CDR1 and CDR2 sequences are SGHRS and YFSETQ. After removal of 6 bases from V and 4 bases from J, the junction contained 6 bases not matched to a gene. The CDR3 sequence is 13 residues long. CDR3 sequence: CASNHGTAYGYTF. The CDR3, as DNA: TGCGCCAGCAACCATGGGACAGCCTATGGCTACACCTTC.

This clonotype was seen at least ten times. The gene calls are TRBV5-6 and TRBJ2-3; 11 bases agree with TRBD2. Germline V gene lookup returns CDR1 SGHDT and CDR2 YYEEEE. CDR3 size: 16 residues. V lost 4 bases to trimming and J lost 2 bases; unmatched junction nucleotides: 6. The CDR3 region is CASSVIAGGLTDTQYF. The CDR3 bases are TGTGCCAGCAGCGTCATAGCGGGAGGGCTCACAGATACGCAGTATTTT.

At least ten counts were recorded for this clonotype. The chain uses TRBV12-3 or TRBV12-4 and TRBJ1-1, with 8 bases matching TRBD1. V dropped 1 base and J dropped 5; count of bases not matched to a gene: 0. The CDR3 spans 13 residues. The CDR3 bases are TGTGCCAGCAGTTTAGGGGACAGGACTGAAGCTTTCTTT. Residues: CASSLGDRTEAFF.

V and J are TRBV24-1 and TRBJ2-4; possibly TRBD1 or TRBD2 for D (5 bases each). The V end lost 12 bases, the J end lost 5 bases, and 19 bases lay between the germline ends. This CDR3 has 14 residues. Germline CDR1 KGHDR, CDR2 SFDVKD. This CDR3 is CASPGGGSQNIQYF. CDR3 coding DNA: TGTGCCTCCCCGGGTGGGGGAAGTCAAAACATTCAGTACTTC.

J is TRBJ2-7 and V is TRBV28, with D perhaps TRBD1 (6 bases). V lost 8 bases to trimming and J lost 3 bases, with 11 bases between them. Germline CDR1 MDHEN, CDR2 SYDVKM. This CDR3 is 12 amino acids long. CDR3: CASEGEHYEQYF. As DNA, the CDR3 is TGTGCCAGCGAGGGGGAGCACTACGAGCAGTACTTC.

In its sample, this clonotype was seen many times. The chain combines TRBV4-3 with TRBJ2-1; 7 bases fit TRBD2. J gave up 8 bases and V 0 bases, and 4 bases lay outside the gene matches. Germline values: CDR1 LGHNA, CDR2 YSLEER. The CDR3 loop spans 14 amino acids. The CDR3 DNA reads TGCGCCAGCAGCCAAGAGGGGAGGGGCGATGAGCAGTTCTTC. Its translation is CASSQEGRGDEQFF.

The chain joins TRBV5-4 to TRBJ1-1; D uncertain. The germline V gene encodes CDR1 SGHNT and CDR2 YYREEE (reference sequence). V lost 1 base and J lost 0, with 7 bases in between. The CDR3 is 14 residues long. This chain's CDR3 is CASSLSSMNTEAFF. CDR3 in DNA: TGTGCCAGCAGCTTGAGCAGCATGAACACTGAAGCTTTCTTT.

This clonotype was seen repeatedly, ten times or more. The rearrangement uses TRBV10-3 and TRBJ2-3, with D maybe TRBD2 (5 bases). The CDR3 has 14 amino acids. V was pared by 3 bases and J by 3 bases, with 10 bases between. Germline V gene sequence: CDR1 ENHRY, CDR2 SYGVKD. The CDR3 coding sequence is TGTGCCATCAGTGACGCGAGCGGAACAGATACGCAGTATTTT. Its translation: CAISDASGTDTQYF.

This clonotype was detected only a few times. The chain has TRBV6-2 or TRBV6-3 and TRBJ2-7; D may match TRBD1 or TRBD2 (7 bases each). Per germline, CDR1 MNHEY and CDR2 SVGEGT. This CDR3 has 15 residues. The ends were cut back, 2 bases at V and 2 bases at J, with 13 bases in the middle. DNA of the CDR3: TGTGCCAGCAGTTACCTACAGGGGACTACCTACGAGCAGTACTTC. Its protein is CASSYLQGTTYEQYF.

This clonotype was observed a handful of times. The CDR3 DNA follows: TGCAGCGTTGTGGGAGCTCATGAGCAGTTCTTC. This gives the protein CSVVGAHEQFF. V and J are TRBV29-1 and TRBJ2-1; perhaps TRBD2 as D (5 bases). The CDR3 extends over 11 amino acids. Germline assignment: CDR1 SQVTM and CDR2 ANQGSEA. Between the trimmed V and J ends, which lost 4 bases and 8 bases, there was a span of 9 bases.

This clonotype occurred a few times. This chain connects TRBV20-1 to TRBJ2-7; D possibly corresponds to TRBD2 (6 bases). CDR3 length equals 12 residues. Germline V gene sequence: CDR1 DFQATT, CDR2 SNEGSKA (reference sequence). CDR3 in amino acids: CSAEGADYEQYF. The DNA of the CDR3 is TGCAGCGCGGAGGGAGCTGACTACGAGCAGTACTTC.

The chain uses TRBV20-1 and TRBJ2-7; 8 positions match TRBD1. The CDR3 has 13 residues. The V and J ends lost 6 bases and 5 bases, in that order; junction bases with no gene match: 9. Germline V gene sequence: CDR1 DFQATT, CDR2 SNEGSKA (reference sequence). CDR3 residues: CSAPRAGGDEQYF. The CDR3 DNA reads as TGCAGTGCCCCAAGAGCAGGGGGCGACGAGCAGTACTTC.

This clonotype was seen ten or more times. The chain carries TRBV5-1 and TRBJ2-3; weak D call: TRBD1 (5 bases). Per the germline V gene, CDR1 is SGHRS and CDR2 is YFSETQ. V lost 3 bases, J lost 0 bases, and 14 bases lay in between. This CDR3 contains 16 residues. This CDR3 is CASSWSRGISTDTQYF. The CDR3, as DNA: TGCGCCAGCAGCTGGTCAAGGGGTATTAGCACAGATACGCAGTATTTT.

This clonotype has only a few counts. V and J are TRBV5-8 and TRBJ2-5, with 9 positions matching TRBD2. Germline values: CDR1 SGHTS, CDR2 YDEGEE. The CDR3 has 17 residues. V trimming: 4 bases; J trimming: 1 base; junction bases outside the gene matches: 11. CDR3 nucleotides: TGTGCCAGCAGCCTGGGCCGAGCTAGCGGGATCCAAGAGACCCAGTACTTC. Its protein product is CASSLGRASGIQETQYF.

This clonotype was counted at least ten times. The V and J genes are TRBV20-1 and TRBJ2-2, with D perhaps being TRBD1 or TRBD2 (6 bases each). CDR1 DFQATT and CDR2 SNEGSKA come from the germline V gene (reference sequence). The CDR3 spans 12 residues. The CDR3 nucleotides read TGCAGCCCCCGGGGGCTGCCCGGGGAGCTGTTTTTT. Encoded protein: CSPRGLPGELFF.

This clonotype occurred a few times. This sequence joins TRBV9 and TRBJ2-3, with TRBD1 as a possible D gene (6 bases). This CDR3 is built from 15 residues. Trimming stripped 8 bases from V and 0 bases from J, with 16 bases between. In germline, CDR1 is SGDLS, CDR2 YYNGEE. The CDR3, as DNA: TGTGCCAGTCCGAACAGGGATGGTAGCACAGATACGCAGTATTTT. Translating gives CASPNRDGSTDTQYF.